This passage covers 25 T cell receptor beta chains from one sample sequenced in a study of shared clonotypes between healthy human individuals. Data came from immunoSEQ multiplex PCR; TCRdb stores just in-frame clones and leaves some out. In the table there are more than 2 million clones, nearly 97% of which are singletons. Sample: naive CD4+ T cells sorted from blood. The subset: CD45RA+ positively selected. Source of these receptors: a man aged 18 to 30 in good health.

The CDR3 DNA reads TGCGCCAGCAGCCCCTCAGGGGGCTCGGAGTCACCCCTCCACTTT. Protein: CASSPSGGSESPLHF. This sequence joins TRBV5-1 and TRBJ1-6, with 8 bases fitting TRBD1. The CDR3 sequence is 15 residues long. Germline V gene lookup returns CDR1 SGHRS and CDR2 YFSETQ. V shed 4 bases and J 10 bases; nucleotides not matched to a gene: 10.

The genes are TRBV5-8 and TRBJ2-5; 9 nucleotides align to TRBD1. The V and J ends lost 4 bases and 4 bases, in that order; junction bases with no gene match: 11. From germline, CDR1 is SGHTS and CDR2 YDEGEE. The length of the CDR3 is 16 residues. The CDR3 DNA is TGTGCCAGCAGCCGCTTTGGGACAGGGCGGGGAGAGACCCAGTACTTC. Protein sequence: CASSRFGTGRGETQYF.

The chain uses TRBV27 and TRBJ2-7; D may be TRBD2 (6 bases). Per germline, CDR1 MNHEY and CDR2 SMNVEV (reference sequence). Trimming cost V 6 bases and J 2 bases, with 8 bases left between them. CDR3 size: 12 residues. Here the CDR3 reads CASRTGAYEQYF. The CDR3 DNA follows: TGTGCCAGCAGGACGGGAGCCTACGAGCAGTACTTC.

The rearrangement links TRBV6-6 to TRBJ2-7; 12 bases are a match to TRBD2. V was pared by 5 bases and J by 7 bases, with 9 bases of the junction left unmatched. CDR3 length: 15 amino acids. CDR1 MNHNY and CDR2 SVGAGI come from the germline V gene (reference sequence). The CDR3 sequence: CASSDPGLAGQEQYF. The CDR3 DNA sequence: TGTGCCAGCAGTGATCCGGGACTAGCGGGTCAGGAGCAGTACTTC.

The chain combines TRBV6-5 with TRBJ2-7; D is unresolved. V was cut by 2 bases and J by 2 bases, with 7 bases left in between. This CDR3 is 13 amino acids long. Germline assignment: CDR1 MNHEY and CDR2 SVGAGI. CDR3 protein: CASSYRSAYEQYF. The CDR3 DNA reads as TGTGCCAGCAGTTACCGATCAGCCTACGAGCAGTACTTC.

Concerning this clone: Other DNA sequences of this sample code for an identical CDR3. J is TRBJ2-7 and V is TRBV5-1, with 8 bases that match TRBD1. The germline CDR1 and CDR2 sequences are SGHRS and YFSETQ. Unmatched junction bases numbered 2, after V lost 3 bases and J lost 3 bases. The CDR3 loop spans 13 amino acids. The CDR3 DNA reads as TGCGCCAGCAGCTCACAGGGGGGCTACGAGCAGTACTTC. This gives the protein CASSSQGGYEQYF.

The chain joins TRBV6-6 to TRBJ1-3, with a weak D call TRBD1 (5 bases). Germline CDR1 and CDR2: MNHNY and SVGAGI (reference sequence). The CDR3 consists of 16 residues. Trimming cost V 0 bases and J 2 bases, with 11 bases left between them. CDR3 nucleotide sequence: TGTGCCAGCAGTTACTCGGGGCCGGGTGCTGGAAACACCATATATTTT. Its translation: CASSYSGPGAGNTIYF.

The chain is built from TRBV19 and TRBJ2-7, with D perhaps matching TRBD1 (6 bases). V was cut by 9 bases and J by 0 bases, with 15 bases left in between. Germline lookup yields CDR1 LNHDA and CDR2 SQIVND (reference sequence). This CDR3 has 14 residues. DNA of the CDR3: TGTGCCAGCCGACAGGACCAGAGCTCCTACGAGCAGTACTTC. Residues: CASRQDQSSYEQYF.

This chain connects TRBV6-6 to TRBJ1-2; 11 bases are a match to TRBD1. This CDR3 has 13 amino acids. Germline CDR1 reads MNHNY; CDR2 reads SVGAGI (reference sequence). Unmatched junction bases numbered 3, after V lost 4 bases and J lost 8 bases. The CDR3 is CASSLDRGQGYTF. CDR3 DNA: TGTGCCAGCAGTTTGGACAGGGGGCAAGGCTACACCTTC.

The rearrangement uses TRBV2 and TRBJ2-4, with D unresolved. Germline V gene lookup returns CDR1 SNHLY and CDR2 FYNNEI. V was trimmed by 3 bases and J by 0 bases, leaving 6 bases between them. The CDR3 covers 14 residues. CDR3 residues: CASSDGIAKNIQYF. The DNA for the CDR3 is TGTGCCAGCAGTGATGGGATAGCCAAAAACATTCAGTACTTC. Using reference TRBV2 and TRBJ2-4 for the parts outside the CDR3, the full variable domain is EPEVTQTPSHQVTQMGQEVILRCVPISNHLYFYWYRQILGQKVEFLVSFYNNEISEKSEIFDDQFSVERPDGSNFTLKIRSTKLEDSAMYFCASSDGIAKNIQYFGAGTRLSVL.

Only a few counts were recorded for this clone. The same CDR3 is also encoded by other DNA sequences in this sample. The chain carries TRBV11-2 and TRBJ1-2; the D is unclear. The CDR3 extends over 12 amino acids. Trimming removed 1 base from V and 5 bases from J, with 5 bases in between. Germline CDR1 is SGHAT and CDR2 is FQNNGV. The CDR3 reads CASSLGGYGYTF. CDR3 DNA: TGTGCCAGCAGCTTAGGAGGGTATGGCTACACCTTC.

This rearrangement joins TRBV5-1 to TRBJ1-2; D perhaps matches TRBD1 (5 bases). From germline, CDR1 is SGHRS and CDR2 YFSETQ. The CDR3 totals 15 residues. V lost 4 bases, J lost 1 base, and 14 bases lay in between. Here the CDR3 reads CASSPGGPDNYGYTF. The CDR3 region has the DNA TGCGCCAGCAGCCCTGGGGGACCCGATAACTATGGCTACACCTTC.

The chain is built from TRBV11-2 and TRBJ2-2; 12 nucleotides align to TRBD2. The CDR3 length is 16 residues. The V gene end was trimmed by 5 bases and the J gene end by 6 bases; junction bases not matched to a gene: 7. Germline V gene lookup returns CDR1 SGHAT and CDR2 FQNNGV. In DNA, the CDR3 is TGTGCCAGCAGCCCCCGGACTAGCGGGACGTCCGGGGAGCTGTTTTTT. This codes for CASSPRTSGTSGELFF.

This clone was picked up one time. CDR3: CASSYVGEDTGELFF. The CDR3 DNA reads TGTGCCAGCAGTTACGTGGGGGAGGACACCGGGGAGCTGTTTTTT. The chain is built from TRBV6-5 and TRBJ2-2; possible D gene TRBD2, 6 bases. Germline loops: CDR1 MNHEY, CDR2 SVGAGI. The CDR3 sequence is 15 residues long. The germline V and J ends were trimmed by 2 bases and 3 bases, with 10 bases remaining between them.

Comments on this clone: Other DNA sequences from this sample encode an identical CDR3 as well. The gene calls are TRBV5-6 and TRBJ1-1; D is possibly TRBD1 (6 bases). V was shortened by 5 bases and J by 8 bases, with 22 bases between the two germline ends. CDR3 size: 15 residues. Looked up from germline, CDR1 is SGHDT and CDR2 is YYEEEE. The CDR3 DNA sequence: TGTGCCAGCAGAATGGGGCAGGGGCAGCTAGAAGAAGCTTTCTTT. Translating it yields CASRMGQGQLEEAFF.

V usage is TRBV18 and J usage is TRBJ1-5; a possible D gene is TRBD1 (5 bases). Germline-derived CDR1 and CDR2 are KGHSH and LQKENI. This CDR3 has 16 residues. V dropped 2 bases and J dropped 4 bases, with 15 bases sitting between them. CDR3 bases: TGTGCCAGCTCACCATTGGGGGGGGAGAGGAATCAGCCCCAGCATTTT. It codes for CASSPLGGERNQPQHF.

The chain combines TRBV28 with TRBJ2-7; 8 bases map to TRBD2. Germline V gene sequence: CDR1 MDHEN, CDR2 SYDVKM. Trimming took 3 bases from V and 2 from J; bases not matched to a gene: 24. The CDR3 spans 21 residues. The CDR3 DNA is TGTGCCAGCAGTTTCCCCCTTTTCCCAACCGGGAGTAGCGGGGATGCCTACGAGCAGTACTTC. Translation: CASSFPLFPTGSSGDAYEQYF.

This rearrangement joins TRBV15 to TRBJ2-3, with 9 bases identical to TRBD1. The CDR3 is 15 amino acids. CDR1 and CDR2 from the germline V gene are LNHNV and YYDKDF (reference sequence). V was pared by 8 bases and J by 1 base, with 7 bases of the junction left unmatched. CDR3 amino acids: CATEGTGLGTDTQYF. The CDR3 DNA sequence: TGTGCCACCGAGGGGACAGGGCTGGGCACAGATACGCAGTATTTT.

The CDR3 DNA reads as TGTGCCTGGAGACAGGGGGCAGGGAACTATGGCTACACCTTC. Protein: CAWRQGAGNYGYTF. This sequence joins TRBV30 and TRBJ1-2; 9 nucleotides agree with TRBD1. V shed 3 bases and J 2 bases; nucleotides not matched to a gene: 4. This CDR3 region has 14 residues. Germline V gives CDR1 GTSNPN, CDR2 SVGIG (reference sequence). The full variable domain, with the rest looked up from reference TRBV30 and TRBJ1-2, is SQTIHQWPATLVQPVGSPLSLECTVEGTSNPNLYWYRQAAGRGLQLLFYSVGIGQISSEVPQNLSASRPQDRQFILSSKKLLLSDSGFYLCAWRQGAGNYGYTFGSGTRLTVV.

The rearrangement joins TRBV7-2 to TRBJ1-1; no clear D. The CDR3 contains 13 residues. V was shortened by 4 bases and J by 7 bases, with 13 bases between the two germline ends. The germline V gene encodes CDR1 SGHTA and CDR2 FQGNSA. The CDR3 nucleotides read TGTGCCAGCAGCTCGTGGGAGGTGGGTGAAGCTTTCTTT. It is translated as CASSSWEVGEAFF.

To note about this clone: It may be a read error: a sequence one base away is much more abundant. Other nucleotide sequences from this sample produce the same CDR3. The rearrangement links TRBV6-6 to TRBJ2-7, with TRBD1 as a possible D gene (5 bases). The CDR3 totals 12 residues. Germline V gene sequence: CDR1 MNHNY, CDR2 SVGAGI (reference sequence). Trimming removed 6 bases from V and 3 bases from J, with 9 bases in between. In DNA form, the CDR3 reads TGTGCCAGCAGACCCCAGGGCTACGAGCAGTACTTC. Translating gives CASRPQGYEQYF.

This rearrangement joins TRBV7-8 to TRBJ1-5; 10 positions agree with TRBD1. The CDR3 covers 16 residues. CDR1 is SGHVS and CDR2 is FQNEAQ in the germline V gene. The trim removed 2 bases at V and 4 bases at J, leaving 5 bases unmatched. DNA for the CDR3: TGTGCCAGCAGCTTACGGGGACAGGGGAAGAATCAGCCCCAGCATTTT. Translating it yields CASSLRGQGKNQPQHF.

The CDR3: CASSRDSLSPLHF. CDR3 bases: TGTGCCAGCAGCAGGGACAGCCTTTCACCCCTCCACTTT. The gene calls are TRBV7-9 and TRBJ1-6; 7 bases map to TRBD1. The CDR3 has 13 residues. Germline trimming cut 5 bases from V and 9 bases from J; bases unmatched to any gene: 4. Germline V gene data show CDR1 as SEHNR and CDR2 as FQNEAQ (reference sequence).

For the CDR3, the DNA is TGTGCCAGCAGCTCCAGACAGGGGGCTTACAATGAGCAGTTCTTC. This encodes CASSSRQGAYNEQFF. V and J are TRBV5-4 and TRBJ2-1, with TRBD1 matching over 10 bases. The CDR3 totals 15 residues. Unmatched junction bases numbered 4, after V lost 3 bases and J lost 4 bases. Germline values: CDR1 SGHNT, CDR2 YYREEE (reference sequence).

CDR3 in DNA: TGTGCCAGCAGCTGGACAGGGGTTAGTTCACCCCTCCACTTT. As protein: CASSWTGVSSPLHF. The chain joins TRBV5-5 to TRBJ1-6; 9 nucleotides agree with TRBD1. J gave up 9 bases and V 3 bases, and 4 bases lay outside the gene matches. The germline V gene encodes CDR1 SGHKS and CDR2 YYEKEE (reference sequence). This CDR3 contains 14 residues.